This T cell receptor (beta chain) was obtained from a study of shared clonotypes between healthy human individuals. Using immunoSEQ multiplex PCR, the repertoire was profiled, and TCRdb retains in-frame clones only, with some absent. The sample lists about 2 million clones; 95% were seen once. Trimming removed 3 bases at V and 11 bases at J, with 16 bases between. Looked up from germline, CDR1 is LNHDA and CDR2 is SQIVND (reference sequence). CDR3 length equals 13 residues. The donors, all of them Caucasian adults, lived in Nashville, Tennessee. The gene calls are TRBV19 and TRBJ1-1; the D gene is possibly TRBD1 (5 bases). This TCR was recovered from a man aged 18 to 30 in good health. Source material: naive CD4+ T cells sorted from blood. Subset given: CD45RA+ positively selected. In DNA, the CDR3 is TGTGCCAGTAGTATCGGTAGGGAGAACAGGGCTTTCTTT. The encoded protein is CASSIGRENRAFF.